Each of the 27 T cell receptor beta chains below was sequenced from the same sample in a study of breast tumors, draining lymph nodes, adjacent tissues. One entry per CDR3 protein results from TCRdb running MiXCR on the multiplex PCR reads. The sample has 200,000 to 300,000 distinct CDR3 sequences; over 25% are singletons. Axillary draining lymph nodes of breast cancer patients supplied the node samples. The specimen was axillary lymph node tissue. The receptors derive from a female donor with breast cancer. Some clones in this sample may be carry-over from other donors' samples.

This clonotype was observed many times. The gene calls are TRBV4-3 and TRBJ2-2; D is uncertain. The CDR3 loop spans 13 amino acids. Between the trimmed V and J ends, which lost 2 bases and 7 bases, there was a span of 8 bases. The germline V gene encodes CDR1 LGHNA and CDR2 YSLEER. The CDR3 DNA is TGCGCCAGCAGCCAACTTATCCTCGGGGAGCTGTTTTTT. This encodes CASSQLILGELFF.

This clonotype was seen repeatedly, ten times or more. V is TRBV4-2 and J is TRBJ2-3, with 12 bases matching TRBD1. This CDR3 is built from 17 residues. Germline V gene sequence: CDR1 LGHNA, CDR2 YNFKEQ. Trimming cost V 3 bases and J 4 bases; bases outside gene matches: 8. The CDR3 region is CASSHLTGQGASDTQYF. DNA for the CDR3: TGTGCCAGCAGCCACCTCACGGGACAGGGGGCGTCAGATACGCAGTATTTT.

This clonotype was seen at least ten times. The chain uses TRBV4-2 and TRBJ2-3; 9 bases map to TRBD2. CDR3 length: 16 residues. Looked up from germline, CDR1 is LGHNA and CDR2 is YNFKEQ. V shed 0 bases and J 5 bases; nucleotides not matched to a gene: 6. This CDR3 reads CASSQESSGGIDTQYF. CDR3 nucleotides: TGTGCCAGCAGCCAAGAGTCCAGCGGGGGGATAGATACGCAGTATTTT.

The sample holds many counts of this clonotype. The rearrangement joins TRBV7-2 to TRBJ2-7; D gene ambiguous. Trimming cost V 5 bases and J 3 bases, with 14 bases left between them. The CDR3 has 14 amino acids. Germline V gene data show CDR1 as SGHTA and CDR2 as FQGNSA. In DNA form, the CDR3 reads TGTGCCAGCAGCGATTATAAGGCAGGCTACGAGCAGTACTTC. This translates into CASSDYKAGYEQYF. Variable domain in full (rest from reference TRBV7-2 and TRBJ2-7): GAGVSQSPSNKVTEKGKDVELRCDPISGHTALYWYRQSLGQGLEFLIYFQGNSAPDKSGLPSDRFSAERTGGSVSTLTIQRTQQEDSAVYLCASSDYKAGYEQYFGPGTRLTVT.

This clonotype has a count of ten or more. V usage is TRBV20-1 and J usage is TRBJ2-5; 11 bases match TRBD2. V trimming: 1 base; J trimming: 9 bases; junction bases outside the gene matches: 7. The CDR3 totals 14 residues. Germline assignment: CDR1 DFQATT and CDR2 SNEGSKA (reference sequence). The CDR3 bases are TGCAGTGCTAGAGTAGCGGGAGGGCCGAGGGCCCAGTACTTC. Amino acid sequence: CSARVAGGPRAQYF.

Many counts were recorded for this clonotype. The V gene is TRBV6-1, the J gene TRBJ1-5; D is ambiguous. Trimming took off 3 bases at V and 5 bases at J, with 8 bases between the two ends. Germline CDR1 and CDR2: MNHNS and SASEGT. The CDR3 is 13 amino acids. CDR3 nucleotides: TGTGCCAGCAGTGACGCCGGGGATCAGCCCCAGCATTTT. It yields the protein CASSDAGDQPQHF.

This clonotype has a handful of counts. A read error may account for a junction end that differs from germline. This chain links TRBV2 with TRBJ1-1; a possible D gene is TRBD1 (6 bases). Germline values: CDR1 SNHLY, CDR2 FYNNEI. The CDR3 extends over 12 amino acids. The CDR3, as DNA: TGTGCCAGCCGTGAAGGGGGGTTTAAAGCTTTCTTT. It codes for CASREGGFKAFF.

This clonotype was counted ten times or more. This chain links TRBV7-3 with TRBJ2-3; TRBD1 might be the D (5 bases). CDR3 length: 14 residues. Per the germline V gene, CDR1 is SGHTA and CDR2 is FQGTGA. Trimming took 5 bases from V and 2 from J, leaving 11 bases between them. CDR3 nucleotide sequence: TGTGCCAGCAGCCTGGGGCACACCACAGATACGCAGTATTTT. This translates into CASSLGHTTDTQYF.

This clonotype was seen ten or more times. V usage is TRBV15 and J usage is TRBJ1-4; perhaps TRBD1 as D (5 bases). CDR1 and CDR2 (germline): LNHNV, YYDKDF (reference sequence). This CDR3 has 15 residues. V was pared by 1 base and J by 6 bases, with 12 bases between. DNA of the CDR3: TGTGCCACCAGCAGAGTCCGGGGGAGGTATGAAAAACTGTTTTTT. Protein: CATSRVRGRYEKLFF.

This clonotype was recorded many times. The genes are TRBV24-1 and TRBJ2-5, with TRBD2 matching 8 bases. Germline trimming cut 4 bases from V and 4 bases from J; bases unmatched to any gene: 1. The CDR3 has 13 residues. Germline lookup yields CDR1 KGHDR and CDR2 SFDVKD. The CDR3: CATSDGGGETQYF. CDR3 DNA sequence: TGTGCCACCAGTGACGGGGGGGGAGAGACCCAGTACTTC.

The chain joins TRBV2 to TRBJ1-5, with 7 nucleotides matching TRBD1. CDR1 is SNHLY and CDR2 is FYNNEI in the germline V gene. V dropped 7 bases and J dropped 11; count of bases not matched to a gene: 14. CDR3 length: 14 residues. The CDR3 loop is CASMGGGARETQHF. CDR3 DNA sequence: TGTGCCAGCATGGGAGGGGGCGCCCGGGAGACCCAGCATTTT.

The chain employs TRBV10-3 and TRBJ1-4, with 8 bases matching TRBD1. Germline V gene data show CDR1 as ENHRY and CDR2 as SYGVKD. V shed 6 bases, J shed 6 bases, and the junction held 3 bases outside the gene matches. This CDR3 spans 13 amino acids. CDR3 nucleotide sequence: TGTGCCATCAGCCCGACAGGGGATGAAAAACTGTTTTTT. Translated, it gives CAISPTGDEKLFF.

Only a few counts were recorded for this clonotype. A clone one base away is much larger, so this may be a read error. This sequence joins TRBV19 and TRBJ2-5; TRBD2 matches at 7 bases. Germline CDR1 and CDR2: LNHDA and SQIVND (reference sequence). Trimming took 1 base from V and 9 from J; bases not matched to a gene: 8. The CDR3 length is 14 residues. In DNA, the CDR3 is TGTGCCAGTAGTATAGGGGGAGGGCAGGAGGCCCAGTACTTC. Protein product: CASSIGGGQEAQYF.

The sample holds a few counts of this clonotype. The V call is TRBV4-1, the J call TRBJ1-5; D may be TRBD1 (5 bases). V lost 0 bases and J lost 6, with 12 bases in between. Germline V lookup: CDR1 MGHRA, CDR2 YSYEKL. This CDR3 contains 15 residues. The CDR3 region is CASSQDPGGGQPQHF. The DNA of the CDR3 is TGCGCCAGCAGCCAAGATCCGGGGGGGGGTCAGCCCCAGCATTTT.

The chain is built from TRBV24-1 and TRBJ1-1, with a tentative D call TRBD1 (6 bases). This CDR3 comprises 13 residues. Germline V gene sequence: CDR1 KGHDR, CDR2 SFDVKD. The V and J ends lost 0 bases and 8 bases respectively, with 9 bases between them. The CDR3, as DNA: TGTGCCACCAGTGATTTGCTGGGGGCGGAAGCTTTCTTT. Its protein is CATSDLLGAEAFF.

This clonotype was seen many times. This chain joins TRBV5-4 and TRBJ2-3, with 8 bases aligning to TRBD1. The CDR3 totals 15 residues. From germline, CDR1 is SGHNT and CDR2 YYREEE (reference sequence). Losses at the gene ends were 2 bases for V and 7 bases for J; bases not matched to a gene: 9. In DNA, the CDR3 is TGTGCCAGCAGCTTCGGGGCAGGGGGCGCGAATACGCAGTATTTT. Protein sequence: CASSFGAGGANTQYF.

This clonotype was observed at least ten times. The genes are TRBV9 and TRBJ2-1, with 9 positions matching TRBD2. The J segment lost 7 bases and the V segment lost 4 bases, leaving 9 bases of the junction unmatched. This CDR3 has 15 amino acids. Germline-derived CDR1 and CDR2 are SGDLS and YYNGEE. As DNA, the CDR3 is TGTGCCAGCAGCCCTCGGAGGCTAGCGGGGAATGAGCAGTTCTTC. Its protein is CASSPRRLAGNEQFF.

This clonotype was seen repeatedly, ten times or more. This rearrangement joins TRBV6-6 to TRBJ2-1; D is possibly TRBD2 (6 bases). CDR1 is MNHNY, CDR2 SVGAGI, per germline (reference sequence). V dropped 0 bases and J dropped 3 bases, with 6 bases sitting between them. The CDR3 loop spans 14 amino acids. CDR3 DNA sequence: TGTGCCAGCAGTTACTCCGGGAGCTACAATGAGCAGTTCTTC. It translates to CASSYSGSYNEQFF.

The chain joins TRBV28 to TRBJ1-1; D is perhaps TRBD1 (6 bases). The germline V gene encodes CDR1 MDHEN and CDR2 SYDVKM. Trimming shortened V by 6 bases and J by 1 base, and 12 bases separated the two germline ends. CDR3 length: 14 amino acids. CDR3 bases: TGTGCCAGCAGACAAGGGACAACGAACACTGAAGCTTTCTTT. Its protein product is CASRQGTTNTEAFF.

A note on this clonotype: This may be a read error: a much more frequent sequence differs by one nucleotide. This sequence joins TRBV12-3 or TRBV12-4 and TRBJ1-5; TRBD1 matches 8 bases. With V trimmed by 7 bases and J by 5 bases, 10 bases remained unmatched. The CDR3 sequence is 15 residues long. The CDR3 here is CASNPTGGSDQPQHF. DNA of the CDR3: TGTGCCAGCAATCCTACAGGGGGGTCGGATCAGCCCCAGCATTTT.

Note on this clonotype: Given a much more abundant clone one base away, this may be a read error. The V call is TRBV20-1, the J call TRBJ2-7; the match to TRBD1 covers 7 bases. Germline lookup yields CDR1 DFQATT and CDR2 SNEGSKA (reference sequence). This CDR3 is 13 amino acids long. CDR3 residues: CSATRDSLYAQYF. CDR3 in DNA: TGCAGTGCAACCCGGGACAGCCTCTACGCGCAGTACTTC.

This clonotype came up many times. In nucleotides, the CDR3 is TGTGCCAGCAGCCAAGGGACAGGGGATCTGTACCAAGAGACCCAGTACTTC. Translated: CASSQGTGDLYQETQYF. This chain connects TRBV4-2 to TRBJ2-5, with 9 bases matching TRBD1. The CDR3 length is 17 residues. V shed 1 base, J shed 0 bases, and the junction held 6 bases outside the gene matches. CDR1 is LGHNA, CDR2 YNFKEQ, per germline.

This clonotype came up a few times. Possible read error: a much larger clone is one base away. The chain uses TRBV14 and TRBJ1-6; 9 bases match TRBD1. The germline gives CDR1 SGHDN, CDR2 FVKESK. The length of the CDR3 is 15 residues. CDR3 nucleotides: TGTGCCAGCAGCTTGACAGGGGGTACGAATTCACCCCCCCACTTT. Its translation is CASSLTGGTNSPPHF. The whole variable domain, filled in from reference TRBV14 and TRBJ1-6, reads EAGVTQFPSHSVIEKGQTVTLRCDPISGHDNLYWYRRVMGKEIKFLLHFVKESKQDESGMPNNRFLAERTGGTYSTLKVQPAELEDSGVYFCASSLTGGTNSPPHFGNGTRLTVT.

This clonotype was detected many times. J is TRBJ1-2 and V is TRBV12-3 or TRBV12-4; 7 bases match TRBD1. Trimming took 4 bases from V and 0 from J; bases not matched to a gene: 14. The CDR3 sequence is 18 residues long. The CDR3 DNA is TGTGCCAGCAGTTCAAACCCCGGACAGGCCCTCGCTAACTATGGCTACACCTTC. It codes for CASSSNPGQALANYGYTF.

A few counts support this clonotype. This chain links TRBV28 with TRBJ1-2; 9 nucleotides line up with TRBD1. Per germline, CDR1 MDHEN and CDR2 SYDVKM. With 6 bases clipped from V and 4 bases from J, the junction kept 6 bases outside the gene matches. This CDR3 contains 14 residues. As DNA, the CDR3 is TGTGCCAGCAGCCTGGACAGGGGATCCTATGGCTACACCTTC. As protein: CASSLDRGSYGYTF.

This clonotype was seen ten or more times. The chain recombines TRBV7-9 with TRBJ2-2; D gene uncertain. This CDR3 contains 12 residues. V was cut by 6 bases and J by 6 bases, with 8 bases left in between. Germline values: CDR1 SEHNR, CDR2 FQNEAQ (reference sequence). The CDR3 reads CASSPGAGELFF. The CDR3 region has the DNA TGTGCCAGCAGTCCTGGGGCCGGGGAGCTGTTTTTT. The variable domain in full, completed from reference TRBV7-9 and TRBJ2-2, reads DTGVSQNPRHKITKRGQNVTFRCDPISEHNRLYWYRQTLGQGPEFLTYFQNEAQLEKSRLLSDRFSAERPKGSFSTLEIQRTEQGDSAMYLCASSPGAGELFFGEGSRLTVL.

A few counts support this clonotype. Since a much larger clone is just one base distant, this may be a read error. The CDR3 loop reads CSARGVRGEPFF. The CDR3 DNA reads TGCAGTGCTAGAGGGGTCAGGGGGGAGCCGTTTTTT. The genes are TRBV20-1 and TRBJ2-2, with a weak D call TRBD1 (7 bases). Germline V gene data show CDR1 as DFQATT and CDR2 as SNEGSKA (reference sequence). The CDR3 sequence is 12 residues long.